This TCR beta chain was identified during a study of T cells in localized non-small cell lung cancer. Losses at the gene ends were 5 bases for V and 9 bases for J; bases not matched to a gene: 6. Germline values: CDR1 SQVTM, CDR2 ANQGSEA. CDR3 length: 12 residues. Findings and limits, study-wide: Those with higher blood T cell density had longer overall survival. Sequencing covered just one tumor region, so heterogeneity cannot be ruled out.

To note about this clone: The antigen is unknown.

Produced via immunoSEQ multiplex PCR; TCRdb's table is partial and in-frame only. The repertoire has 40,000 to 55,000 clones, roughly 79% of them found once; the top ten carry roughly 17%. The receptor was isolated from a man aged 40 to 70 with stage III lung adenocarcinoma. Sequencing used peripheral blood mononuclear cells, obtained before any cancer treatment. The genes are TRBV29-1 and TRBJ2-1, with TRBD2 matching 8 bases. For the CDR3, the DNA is TGCAGCGTTAGGAGCGGGGGCCCTGAGCAGTTCTTC. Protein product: CSVRSGGPEQFF.